The 23 T cell receptor beta chains in this list originate from one sample, sequenced in a study of immune evolution from preneoplasia to lung adenocarcinoma. Profiled with immunoSEQ multiplex PCR; TCRdb holds only in-frame clones, not every one. The table includes 9,100 or so clones, 70% to 85% detected once. The sample taken for sequencing was FFPE lung adenocarcinoma in situ tissue. These receptors originate from a person aged 55-80 years with lung adenocarcinoma.

This clone was recorded a few times. This rearrangement joins TRBV5-1 to TRBJ2-2; 7 nucleotides line up with TRBD1. The CDR3 has 17 amino acids. V trimming: 2 bases; J trimming: 1 base; junction bases outside the gene matches: 8. Germline CDR1 reads SGHRS; CDR2 reads YFSETQ. This CDR3 is CASSLGQVVWNTGELFF. In DNA, the CDR3 is TGCGCCAGCAGCTTAGGACAGGTCGTTTGGAACACCGGGGAGCTGTTTTTT.

This chain links TRBV7-2 with TRBJ2-6; no reliable D call. V dropped 3 bases and J dropped 0 bases, with 12 bases sitting between them. The germline CDR1 and CDR2 sequences are SGHTA and FQGNSA. The CDR3 is 17 residues long. The CDR3 here is CASSFASGSSGANVLTF. CDR3 DNA sequence: TGTGCCAGCAGCTTCGCGTCGGGCAGCTCTGGGGCCAACGTCCTGACTTTC.

V gene TRBV7-2 combines with J gene TRBJ1-2; 7 nucleotides agree with TRBD1. V was clipped by 5 bases and J by 7 bases; unmatched bases: 7. The CDR3 length is 13 residues. Germline CDR1 SGHTA, CDR2 FQGNSA. The CDR3: CASSHDRDGGYTF. The CDR3 DNA reads TGTGCCAGCAGCCATGACAGGGATGGTGGCTACACCTTC.

This clone has more than one count but fewer than ten. The rearrangement links TRBV18 to TRBJ1-2, with 7 bases aligning to TRBD1. The germline gives CDR1 KGHSH, CDR2 LQKENI. The CDR3 sequence is 14 residues long. J was trimmed by 6 bases and V by 4 bases; bases with no gene match: 8. This CDR3 reads CASSRTRDSHGYTF. The CDR3 region has the DNA TGTGCCAGCTCACGGACCCGGGACAGCCATGGCTACACCTTC. The full variable domain, rest sourced from reference TRBV18 and TRBJ1-2, is NAGVMQNPRHLVRRRGQEARLRCSPMKGHSHVYWYRQLPEEGLKFMVYLQKENIIDESGMPKERFSAEFPKEGPSILRIQQVVRGDSAAYFCASSRTRDSHGYTFGSGTRLTVV.

This chain uses TRBV28 with TRBJ1-1; unclear D gene. Germline CDR1 MDHEN, CDR2 SYDVKM. The V end was cut by 6 bases, the J end by 6 bases, with 8 bases between. This CDR3 spans 11 amino acids. The CDR3 is CASRGRPEAFF. DNA for the CDR3: TGTGCCAGCAGAGGGAGACCTGAAGCTTTCTTT. The full variable domain, its missing parts supplied by reference TRBV28 and TRBJ1-1, is DVKVTQSSRYLVKRTGEKVFLECVQDMDHENMFWYRQDPGLGLRLIYFSYDVKMKEKGDIPEGYSVSREKKERFSLILESASTNQTSMYLCASRGRPEAFFGQGTRLTVV.

This clone was counted once. The J gene is TRBJ1-3, the V gene TRBV7-8; D gene uncertain. Trimming removed 2 bases from V and 1 base from J, with 9 bases in between. The germline gives CDR1 SGHVS, CDR2 FQNEAQ. The CDR3 totals 15 residues. This CDR3 reads CASSLLAISGNTIYF. CDR3 in DNA: TGTGCCAGCAGCTTACTAGCCATTTCTGGAAACACCATATATTTT.

With respect to this clone: At one boundary the junction diverges from the germline segment, which might be a read error. The chain is built from TRBV6-1 and TRBJ1-5, with D possibly TRBD1 on 6 matching bases. The CDR3 spans 13 residues. Germline V gene lookup returns CDR1 MNHNS and CDR2 SASEGT. This chain's CDR3 is CASNEQGTQPQHF. CDR3 coding DNA: TGTGCCAGCAATGAACAGGGCACTCAGCCCCAGCATTTT.

V usage is TRBV4-3 and J usage is TRBJ2-1, with 9 bases lining up with TRBD2. The CDR3 has 16 residues. Germline CDR1 LGHNA, CDR2 YSLEER. J was trimmed by 8 bases and V by 0 bases; bases with no gene match: 8. This CDR3 is CASSQEWAGGQDEQFF. The CDR3 region has the DNA TGCGCCAGCAGCCAAGAGTGGGCGGGGGGGCAGGATGAGCAGTTCTTC.

This rearrangement joins TRBV11-3 to TRBJ2-7; 8 nucleotides align to TRBD1. Trimming cost V 1 base and J 2 bases; bases outside gene matches: 13. Germline lookup yields CDR1 SGHNT and CDR2 YENEEA. There are 18 residues in the CDR3. The CDR3 nucleotides read TGTGCCAGCAGCTTAGTTTACCGGGACAGGAGTCTGACCTACGAGCAGTACTTC. Its protein product is CASSLVYRDRSLTYEQYF.

This chain uses TRBV5-1 with TRBJ2-7; D not resolved. Trimming pared 0 bases from V and 1 base from J, leaving 8 bases between. The V gene's germline CDR1 is SGHRS and CDR2 YFSETQ. The CDR3 is made up of 14 amino acids. CDR3 DNA sequence: TGCGCCAGCAGCTTGGAGGGATATTCCTACGAGCAGTACTTC. Its protein is CASSLEGYSYEQYF.

This chain joins TRBV7-3 and TRBJ1-1; TRBD1 aligns across 9 bases. Unmatched junction bases numbered 5, after V lost 2 bases and J lost 10 bases. Germline V gene data show CDR1 as SGHTA and CDR2 as FQGTGA. CDR3 size: 13 residues. The CDR3 loop reads CASSLYRGPTAFF. CDR3 bases: TGTGCCAGCAGCTTATACAGGGGGCCCACAGCTTTCTTT.

The chain carries TRBV5-8 and TRBJ2-2, with no clear D. Germline loops: CDR1 SGHTS, CDR2 YDEGEE. V gave up 1 base and J gave up 1 base, with 5 bases separating them. CDR3 length: 14 amino acids. CDR3 bases: TGTGCCAGCAGCTTGATTTGGAACACCGGGGAGCTGTTTTTT. This gives the protein CASSLIWNTGELFF. Full variable domain (rest looked up from reference TRBV5-8 and TRBJ2-2): EAGVTQSPTHLIKTRGQQATLRCSPISGHTSVYWYQQALGLGLQFLLWYDEGEERNRGNFPPRFSGRQFPNYSSELNVNALELEDSALYLCASSLIWNTGELFFGEGSRLTVL.

The chain carries TRBV25-1 and TRBJ2-1; tentative D call: TRBD2 (6 bases). This CDR3 spans 14 amino acids. Trimming took off 7 bases at V and 6 bases at J, with 16 bases between the two ends. CDR1 MGHDK and CDR2 SYGVNS come from the germline V gene. The CDR3 DNA sequence: TGTGCCAGCAATAGGGCGGGGTCCCTCAATGAGCAGTTCTTC. Its translation: CASNRAGSLNEQFF.

The chain is built from TRBV7-2 and TRBJ1-1; TRBD1 might be the D (5 bases). CDR3 length: 14 amino acids. The V gene lost 5 bases and the J gene lost 1 base, with 11 bases spanning the gap. CDR1 and CDR2 (germline): SGHTA, FQGNSA. The CDR3 region is CASSQGSENTEAFF. CDR3 nucleotide sequence: TGTGCCAGCAGCCAGGGTAGTGAGAACACTGAAGCTTTCTTT.

The CDR3 protein is CASSLTGTGGSPLHF. The CDR3, as DNA: TGTGCCAGCAGCTTAACCGGGACAGGGGGATCACCCCTCCACTTT. The rearrangement uses TRBV7-3 and TRBJ1-6, with 11 bases identical to TRBD1. Germline-derived CDR1 and CDR2 are SGHTA and FQGTGA. The CDR3 totals 15 residues. The V gene end was trimmed by 0 bases and the J gene end by 10 bases; junction bases not matched to a gene: 2.

Here the CDR3 reads CASIPGQADNEKLFF. CDR3 bases: TGTGCCAGTATTCCGGGACAGGCAGATAATGAAAAACTGTTTTTT. This chain links TRBV19 with TRBJ1-4; 8 bases fit TRBD1. The CDR3 has 15 residues. Germline V gene data show CDR1 as LNHDA and CDR2 as SQIVND (reference sequence). V lost 7 bases, J lost 4 bases, and 8 bases stayed unmatched.

The V gene is TRBV7-9, the J gene TRBJ1-2, with D perhaps matching TRBD1 (5 bases). The CDR3 sequence is 13 residues long. The V gene lost 1 base and the J gene lost 4 bases, with 7 bases spanning the gap. Germline lookup yields CDR1 SEHNR and CDR2 FQNEAQ (reference sequence). The CDR3 nucleotides read TGTGCCAGCAGCTTAGAAGGGGCCTATGGCTACACCTTC. Translated, it gives CASSLEGAYGYTF. The complete variable domain, with remaining parts taken from reference TRBV7-9 and TRBJ1-2, reads DTGVSQNPRHKITKRGQNVTFRCDPISEHNRLYWYRQTLGQGPEFLTYFQNEAQLEKSRLLSDRFSAERPKGSFSTLEIQRTEQGDSAMYLCASSLEGAYGYTFGSGTRLTVV.

The chain recombines TRBV7-9 with TRBJ1-2, with a tentative D call TRBD1 (5 bases). Trimming stripped 2 bases from V and 5 bases from J, with 18 bases between. Germline CDR1 and CDR2: SEHNR and FQNEAQ (reference sequence). CDR3 length: 16 amino acids. CDR3 sequence reads: CASSLMRTSGVYGYTF. The CDR3 DNA is TGTGCCAGCAGCTTAATGAGAACCTCGGGGGTATATGGCTACACCTTC.

The chain has TRBV7-2 and TRBJ1-6, with no clear D. V lost 6 bases and J 5 bases, leaving 8 bases between the germline ends. Germline V gene lookup returns CDR1 SGHTA and CDR2 FQGNSA. The CDR3 sequence is 13 residues long. The CDR3 sequence is CASRTWDNSPLHF. The DNA for the CDR3 is TGTGCCAGCAGGACTTGGGATAATTCACCCCTCCACTTT.

In this sample, this clone turned up once. The rearrangement links TRBV7-8 to TRBJ1-1, with unresolved D. Germline V gene data show CDR1 as SGHVS and CDR2 as FQNEAQ. The V end was cut by 2 bases, the J end by 2 bases, with 0 bases between. The CDR3 has 11 amino acids. The CDR3 DNA reads TGTGCCAGCAGCTTAAACACTGAAGCTTTCTTT. Translation gives CASSLNTEAFF.

V is TRBV7-9 and J is TRBJ1-3; D is unresolved. Germline V gene sequence: CDR1 SEHNR, CDR2 FQNEAQ (reference sequence). The CDR3 runs to 13 residues. Deletions cut 4 bases from V and 4 bases from J, with 8 bases between. CDR3 coding DNA: TGTGCCAGCAGCTCCCCCCCCGGAAACACCATATATTTT. This encodes CASSSPPGNTIYF. The full variable domain, its missing parts supplied by reference TRBV7-9 and TRBJ1-3, is DTGVSQNPRHKITKRGQNVTFRCDPISEHNRLYWYRQTLGQGPEFLTYFQNEAQLEKSRLLSDRFSAERPKGSFSTLEIQRTEQGDSAMYLCASSSPPGNTIYFGEGSWLTVV.

The CDR3 spells CASTWSGGYYGNTIYF. CDR3 sequence (DNA): TGTGCCAGCACTTGGTCCGGTGGGTACTATGGAAACACCATATATTTT. The chain carries TRBV11-3 and TRBJ1-3; D ambiguous. The CDR3 loop spans 16 amino acids. Germline V lookup: CDR1 SGHNT, CDR2 YENEEA. V lost 7 bases and J lost 3, with 19 bases in between.

This clone came up a few times. This chain uses TRBV7-9 with TRBJ2-6; D ambiguous. Germline CDR1 SEHNR, CDR2 FQNEAQ (reference sequence). CDR3 length: 14 residues. The germline V and J ends were trimmed by 1 base and 3 bases, with 4 bases remaining between them. CDR3 nucleotide sequence: TGTGCCAGCAGCTTAGTAGGTGGGGCCAACGTCCTGACTTTC. Its protein is CASSLVGGANVLTF.